One sample yielded the 13 T cell receptor beta chains listed below, sequenced in a study of shared clonotypes between healthy human individuals. The protocol was immunoSEQ multiplex PCR, while the TCRdb copy is restricted to in-frame clones and leaves out a portion. The sample shows about 2.1 million clones, 80% to 95% of them seen only once. Naive CD8 cells, CD45RO-negative and positively selected for CCR7, excluded terminally differentiated effector memory CD45RA+ cells. The specimen sequenced was naive CD8+ T cells from PBMCs. Receptor source: a man aged 18 to 29 in good health. Some clones in this sample may be carry-over from other donors' samples.

This sequence joins TRBV19 and TRBJ2-1; the match to TRBD1 covers 9 bases. Germline assignment: CDR1 LNHDA and CDR2 SQIVND (reference sequence). This CDR3 is 16 amino acids long. V shed 3 bases and J 4 bases; nucleotides not matched to a gene: 7. The CDR3 sequence: CASSIWGGQGYNEQFF. CDR3 coding DNA: TGTGCCAGTAGTATTTGGGGGGGACAGGGATACAATGAGCAGTTCTTC.

This rearrangement joins TRBV7-3 to TRBJ2-1; 8 nucleotides match TRBD2. This CDR3 contains 15 residues. The germline V gene has CDR1 SGHTA and CDR2 FQGTGA. V shed 4 bases, J shed 1 base, and the junction held 3 bases outside the gene matches. The CDR3 loop is CASSSRLASYNEQFF. The CDR3, as DNA: TGTGCCAGCAGCTCCCGACTAGCGTCCTACAATGAGCAGTTCTTC.

J is TRBJ2-2 and V is TRBV27; no definite D call. The V gene lost 0 bases and the J gene lost 8 bases, with 7 bases spanning the gap. The CDR3 totals 13 residues. Germline V lookup: CDR1 MNHEY, CDR2 SMNVEV (reference sequence). CDR3 amino acids: CASSLSSQGELFF. The CDR3 nucleotides are TGTGCCAGCAGTTTATCTTCTCAGGGGGAGCTGTTTTTT.

The V gene is TRBV19, the J gene TRBJ2-3; no clear D. The V end lost 1 base, the J end lost 0 bases, and 11 bases lay between the germline ends. The CDR3 consists of 16 residues. Looked up from germline, CDR1 is LNHDA and CDR2 is SQIVND (reference sequence). In nucleotides, the CDR3 is TGTGCCAGTAGTATAGTAGTGTTACTGAGCACAGATACGCAGTATTTT. It is translated as CASSIVVLLSTDTQYF.

The rearrangement links TRBV15 to TRBJ2-7; a possible D gene is TRBD1 (6 bases). The CDR3 length is 14 residues. Trimming left V 1 base short and J 5 bases short, with 12 bases between. CDR1 and CDR2 from the germline V gene are LNHNV and YYDKDF (reference sequence). DNA for the CDR3: TGTGCCACCAGCAGAGCAGGGGAACGGGACGAGCAGTACTTC. Translated: CATSRAGERDEQYF.

The chain links TRBV5-6 to TRBJ2-7; D not resolved. This CDR3 contains 14 residues. V was pared by 0 bases and J by 4 bases, with 11 bases between. Germline CDR1 SGHDT, CDR2 YYEEEE. CDR3 amino acids: CASSLGLYMYEQYF. In nucleotides, the CDR3 is TGTGCCAGCAGCTTGGGCCTCTACATGTACGAGCAGTACTTC.

CDR3 sequence (DNA): TGTGCCAGCTCTTATTCTCTAGCGGGAGATTACAATGAGCAGTTCTTC. This codes for CASSYSLAGDYNEQFF. This chain connects TRBV28 to TRBJ2-1; 10 bases agree with TRBD2. Germline V gives CDR1 MDHEN, CDR2 SYDVKM. Germline trimming cut 8 bases from V and 4 bases from J; bases unmatched to any gene: 11. This CDR3 spans 16 amino acids.

The count of this clone is one. The chain carries TRBV27 and TRBJ2-3; the match to TRBD2 covers 10 bases. Germline V lookup: CDR1 MNHEY, CDR2 SMNVEV (reference sequence). The CDR3 extends over 16 amino acids. V was clipped by 5 bases and J by 3 bases; unmatched bases: 8. The CDR3 here is CASSRPPSGSTDTQYF. In DNA form, the CDR3 reads TGTGCCAGCAGTCGCCCGCCTAGCGGGAGTACAGATACGCAGTATTTT.

Comments on this clone: The sample contains more than one DNA sequence encoding this CDR3. The rearrangement joins TRBV28 to TRBJ2-7; the match to TRBD2 covers 9 bases. After removal of 2 bases from V and 5 bases from J, the junction contained 4 bases not matched to a gene. The CDR3 runs 14 residues. Germline V gives CDR1 MDHEN, CDR2 SYDVKM. The CDR3 region is CASSLAGGLDEQYF. CDR3 in DNA: TGTGCCAGCAGTTTAGCGGGAGGGCTCGACGAGCAGTACTTC.

In its sample, this clone was seen once. This chain links TRBV7-9 with TRBJ2-5; D unresolved. CDR1 and CDR2 (germline): SEHNR, FQNEAQ (reference sequence). The V end lost 6 bases, the J end lost 3 bases, and 8 bases lay between the germline ends. This CDR3 is 12 amino acids long. In nucleotides, the CDR3 is TGTGCCAGCAGTCAAAAAAAAGAGACCCAGTACTTC. It is translated as CASSQKKETQYF.

The genes are TRBV4-3 and TRBJ2-7, with TRBD2 matching 9 bases. The J segment lost 6 bases and the V segment lost 3 bases, leaving 3 bases of the junction unmatched. This CDR3 is 13 amino acids long. Germline CDR1 and CDR2: LGHNA and YSLEER. CDR3 residues: CASSQREGSEQYF. The CDR3 region has the DNA TGCGCCAGCAGCCAGCGGGAGGGTTCCGAGCAGTACTTC.

This sequence joins TRBV15 and TRBJ1-1; the match to TRBD1 covers 8 bases. The CDR3 sequence is 19 residues long. Looked up from germline, CDR1 is LNHNV and CDR2 is YYDKDF (reference sequence). V lost 0 bases, J lost 2 bases, and 14 bases stayed unmatched. The CDR3 DNA sequence: TGTGCCACCAGCAGAGATCGGTGGACAGGGCTATACCCTAACACTGAAGCTTTCTTT. Translated, it gives CATSRDRWTGLYPNTEAFF.

With respect to this clone: Other DNA sequences in the same sample also yield this CDR3. This chain links TRBV27 with TRBJ2-7, with TRBD1 identical over 7 bases. The CDR3 spans 14 residues. Trimming cost V 5 bases and J 3 bases; bases outside gene matches: 7. Germline V CDR1 and CDR2: MNHEY, SMNVEV (reference sequence). CDR3 nucleotides: TGTGCCAGCAGTCCCCGACAGGGTCACTACGAGCAGTACTTC. Translating it yields CASSPRQGHYEQYF.